What follows are 9 T cell receptor beta chains derived from one specimen sequenced in a study of CD8+CD57+ T cells in acquired aplastic anemia. Genomic DNA templated the TCR beta VDJ and CDR3 profiling. TCRdb reanalysed the reads using MiXCR and keeps one entry per CDR3 protein. The table has some 210,000 distinct CDR3 sequences, around 63% seen once; the top ten hold around 32%. Material for sequencing was sorted CD4+, CD8+, or CD8+CD57+ T cells (not recorded which) from PBMCs. These receptors were taken from a human donor in good health.

The rearrangement links TRBV20-1 to TRBJ1-2; 8 nucleotides agree with TRBD1. V shed 0 bases, J shed 12 bases, and the junction held 6 bases outside the gene matches. The V gene's germline CDR1 is DFQATT and CDR2 SNEGSKA (reference sequence). This CDR3 contains 12 residues. The chain's CDR3 is CSARDQETGDTF. The CDR3 nucleotides read TGCAGTGCTAGAGACCAGGAGACAGGGGACACCTTC.

V usage is TRBV15 and J usage is TRBJ1-1, with D unresolved. From germline, CDR1 is LNHNV and CDR2 YYDKDF (reference sequence). Trimming shortened V by 0 bases and J by 2 bases, and 7 bases separated the two germline ends. The length of the CDR3 is 14 residues. The CDR3 nucleotides are TGTGCCACCAGCAGAGATCGGACCAACACTGAAGCTTTCTTT. Translated: CATSRDRTNTEAFF.

At least ten counts were recorded for this clonotype. The chain carries TRBV24-1 and TRBJ2-2; D is perhaps TRBD1 (6 bases). Trimming took off 8 bases at V and 2 bases at J, with 11 bases between the two ends. The CDR3 is 14 residues long. CDR1 and CDR2 from the germline V gene are KGHDR and SFDVKD. DNA for the CDR3: TGTGCCACCACACCCGGGACAAACACCGGGGAGCTGTTTTTT. It is translated as CATTPGTNTGELFF.

The genes are TRBV20-1 and TRBJ2-1, with D possibly matching TRBD1 (6 bases). V was trimmed by 3 bases and J by 4 bases, leaving 10 bases between them. CDR1 DFQATT and CDR2 SNEGSKA come from the germline V gene (reference sequence). The CDR3 length is 13 residues. The DNA for the CDR3 is TGCAGTGCTAGGGGGGCCAGATACAATGAGCAGTTCTTC. Translating it yields CSARGARYNEQFF.

The chain uses TRBV15 and TRBJ1-2; TRBD1 aligns across 8 bases. CDR1 is LNHNV and CDR2 is YYDKDF in the germline V gene (reference sequence). The CDR3 has 15 amino acids. The J segment lost 5 bases and the V segment lost 1 base, leaving 6 bases of the junction unmatched. In nucleotides, the CDR3 is TGTGCCACCAGCAGAGTTCGGGGACAGGCGTATGGCTACACCTTC. Protein: CATSRVRGQAYGYTF.

The CDR3 DNA is TGTGCCAGCAGCGTAGGGGGGGCGTATAACTATGGCTACACCTTC. It codes for CASSVGGAYNYGYTF. The rearrangement joins TRBV9 to TRBJ1-2; maybe TRBD1 (6 bases). Germline assignment: CDR1 SGDLS and CDR2 YYNGEE. The CDR3 length is 15 residues. Trimming shortened V by 0 bases and J by 1 base, and 10 bases separated the two germline ends. Using reference TRBV9 and TRBJ1-2 for the parts outside the CDR3, the full variable domain is DSGVTQTPKHLITATGQRVTLRCSPRSGDLSVYWYQQSLDQGLQFLIQYYNGEERAKGNILERFSAQQFPDLHSELNLSSLELGDSALYFCASSVGGAYNYGYTFGSGTRLTVV.

The chain recombines TRBV7-6 with TRBJ1-5, with 11 positions matching TRBD1. The CDR3 loop spans 14 amino acids. The germline V gene has CDR1 SGHVS and CDR2 FNYEAQ. V was clipped by 4 bases and J by 5 bases; unmatched bases: 1. CDR3 DNA sequence: TGTGCCAGCAGCTGGGGACAGGGGGATCAGCCCCAGCATTTT. It encodes CASSWGQGDQPQHF.

The V call is TRBV5-1, the J call TRBJ2-7; D is possibly TRBD2 (6 bases). Germline loops: CDR1 SGHRS, CDR2 YFSETQ. This CDR3 contains 14 residues. The V end lost 4 bases, the J end lost 7 bases, and 18 bases lay between the germline ends. This CDR3 reads CASSPSGGAEEQYF. The CDR3 DNA reads as TGCGCCAGCAGCCCATCAGGAGGGGCGGAAGAGCAGTACTTC.

Ten or more counts support this clonotype. The J gene is TRBJ2-7, the V gene TRBV5-6; TRBD1 or TRBD2 may be the D gene (5 bases each). Trimming removed 2 bases from V and 0 bases from J, with 21 bases in between. Germline V gene data show CDR1 as SGHDT and CDR2 as YYEEEE. This CDR3 is 18 amino acids long. The CDR3 loop reads CASSLSPGPGPLSYEQYF. The CDR3 region has the DNA TGTGCCAGCAGCTTATCACCGGGACCGGGACCCCTCTCCTACGAGCAGTACTTC. The whole variable domain, filled in from reference TRBV5-6 and TRBJ2-7, reads DAGVTQSPTHLIKTRGQQVTLRCSPKSGHDTVSWYQQALGQGPQFIFQYYEEEERQRGNFPDRFSGHQFPNYSSELNVNALLLGDSALYLCASSLSPGPGPLSYEQYFGPGTRLTVT.